The 28 T cell receptor beta chains in this list originate from one sample, sequenced in a study of blood T cell repertoires in COVID-19. Only in-frame clones appear in the TCRdb table, and some are missing; sequencing was by immunoSEQ multiplex PCR. The sample records roughly 410,000 clones, around 91% being singletons. Sequences were obtained from peripheral blood. The receptors shown here come from a woman in her thirties or forties with COVID-19, enrolled during active disease.

The rearrangement uses TRBV28 and TRBJ1-4, with D perhaps matching TRBD1 (5 bases). This CDR3 has 16 amino acids. In germline, CDR1 is MDHEN, CDR2 SYDVKM. Trimming shortened V by 6 bases and J by 7 bases, and 21 bases separated the two germline ends. The CDR3 here is CASSPSSAGFGEKLFF. CDR3 nucleotide sequence: TGTGCCAGCAGCCCAAGTTCGGCAGGGTTCGGTGAAAAACTGTTTTTT.

The chain couples TRBV4-3 to TRBJ2-5, with 10 bases lining up with TRBD2. The CDR3 runs 19 residues. The V segment lost 2 bases and the J segment 7 bases; nucleotides outside the gene matches: 19. Germline CDR1 is LGHNA and CDR2 is YSLEER. CDR3 bases: TGCGCCAGCAGCCAAATTGTCTCATGGACTAGCGGACGCCGGCCGACCCAGTACTTC. This encodes CASSQIVSWTSGRRPTQYF.

This clone occurred once. V usage is TRBV2 and J usage is TRBJ2-5, with a possible D match to TRBD2 (5 bases). CDR1 is SNHLY and CDR2 is FYNNEI in the germline V gene. The germline V and J ends were trimmed by 4 bases and 5 bases, with 14 bases remaining between them. This CDR3 is built from 14 residues. The CDR3 coding sequence is TGTGCCAGCAGTGGGATCGGGGTGGAGGAGACCCAGTACTTC. It is translated as CASSGIGVEETQYF.

Points on this clone: Other nucleotide sequences in the sample specify the same CDR3. The CDR3 here is CASSLQGTGTEAFF. The CDR3 nucleotides are TGTGCCAGCAGCTTACAGGGGACAGGTACTGAAGCTTTCTTT. The genes are TRBV7-3 and TRBJ1-1; 8 nucleotides line up with TRBD1. CDR1 and CDR2 (germline): SGHTA, FQGTGA. The CDR3 has 14 amino acids. V lost 2 bases, J lost 5 bases, and 4 bases stayed unmatched.

Here the CDR3 DNA reads TGCGCCAGCAGCTTGGAGACTAGCGGGGGGGAGACCCAGTACTTC. Translation: CASSLETSGGETQYF. The chain has TRBV5-1 and TRBJ2-5; 13 bases agree with TRBD2. The CDR3 is 15 amino acids. Losses at the gene ends were 0 bases for V and 5 bases for J; bases not matched to a gene: 1. Germline V gene lookup returns CDR1 SGHRS and CDR2 YFSETQ.

The rearrangement uses TRBV5-1 and TRBJ1-4; possibly TRBD1 for D (6 bases). The germline gives CDR1 SGHRS, CDR2 YFSETQ. The CDR3 contains 18 residues. The germline V and J ends were trimmed by 4 bases and 3 bases, with 22 bases remaining between them. CDR3 sequence (DNA): TGCGCCAGCAGCCCGCATCTAGGGGGAGACCCGGCTAATGAAAAACTGTTTTTT. This translates into CASSPHLGGDPANEKLFF. The entire variable domain, with the rest obtained from reference TRBV5-1 and TRBJ1-4, is as follows: KAGVTQTPRYLIKTRGQQVTLSCSPISGHRSVSWYQQTPGQGLQFLFEYFSETQRNKGNFPGRFSGRQFSNSRSEMNVSTLELGDSALYLCASSPHLGGDPANEKLFFGSGTQLSVL.

CDR3 in amino acids: CASSYPLDRENSPLHF. CDR3 nucleotides: TGTGCCAGCAGTTACCCCCTGGACAGGGAAAATTCACCCCTCCACTTT. The chain employs TRBV6-2 or TRBV6-3 and TRBJ1-6, with 8 bases identical to TRBD1. The ends lost 2 bases at V and 7 bases at J; junction bases unmatched: 7. The CDR3 extends over 16 amino acids. Germline CDR1 MNHEY, CDR2 SVGEGT.

This chain links TRBV4-2 with TRBJ2-2; D remains ambiguous. The V end was cut by 4 bases, the J end by 1 base, with 13 bases between. Looked up from germline, CDR1 is LGHNA and CDR2 is YNFKEQ. The CDR3 runs to 16 residues. The CDR3: CASSLSPPGNTGELFF. The CDR3 coding sequence is TGTGCCAGCAGCCTAAGTCCGCCGGGGAACACCGGGGAGCTGTTTTTT.

The V and J genes are TRBV7-9 and TRBJ1-5; TRBD1 agrees at 10 bases. This CDR3 is 15 amino acids long. Trimming at V came to 5 bases and at J to 4 bases, leaving 5 bases not matched to a gene. CDR1 and CDR2 from the germline V gene are SEHNR and FQNEAQ (reference sequence). The CDR3 reads CASSSGTGANQPQHF. In DNA, the CDR3 is TGTGCCAGCAGCAGTGGGACAGGGGCGAATCAGCCCCAGCATTTT. Full variable domain (outside the CDR3, taken from reference TRBV7-9 and TRBJ1-5): DTGVSQNPRHKITKRGQNVTFRCDPISEHNRLYWYRQTLGQGPEFLTYFQNEAQLEKSRLLSDRFSAERPKGSFSTLEIQRTEQGDSAMYLCASSSGTGANQPQHFGDGTRLSIL.

The rearrangement joins TRBV5-4 to TRBJ2-2, with a tentative D call TRBD2 (7 bases). Trimming took off 0 bases at V and 7 bases at J, with 13 bases between the two ends. This CDR3 contains 15 residues. Germline V gives CDR1 SGHNT, CDR2 YYREEE (reference sequence). CDR3 amino acids: CASSLEGGLIGELFF. Here the CDR3 DNA reads TGTGCCAGCAGCTTGGAGGGGGGGCTTATCGGGGAGCTGTTTTTT.

The chain has TRBV5-1 and TRBJ1-1; D is undetermined. The V and J ends lost 3 bases and 4 bases respectively, with 16 bases between them. CDR1 SGHRS and CDR2 YFSETQ come from the germline V gene. This CDR3 has 15 residues. CDR3 residues: CASSSVGRGGTEAFF. CDR3 bases: TGCGCCAGCAGCTCTGTCGGGCGAGGAGGCACTGAAGCTTTCTTT.

J is TRBJ1-6 and V is TRBV10-2; D not resolved. The V end was cut by 0 bases, the J end by 8 bases, with 17 bases between. Germline V lookup: CDR1 WSHSY, CDR2 SAAADI. This CDR3 contains 17 residues. For the CDR3, the DNA is TGCGCCAGCAGTGAGTCCACGGAGCAACCACCCTATTCACCCCTCCACTTT. This codes for CASSESTEQPPYSPLHF.

The rearrangement uses TRBV30 and TRBJ1-5; the D is unclear. Looked up from germline, CDR1 is GTSNPN and CDR2 is SVGIG (reference sequence). CDR3 length equals 13 residues. V lost 1 base and J 3 bases, leaving 7 bases between the germline ends. CDR3 DNA sequence: TGTGCCTGGAGTGACAGCTTCAATCAGCCCCAGCATTTT. Encoded protein: CAWSDSFNQPQHF.

The chain couples TRBV9 to TRBJ2-7; TRBD1 matches 8 bases. This CDR3 is built from 16 residues. Germline lookup yields CDR1 SGDLS and CDR2 YYNGEE. The trim removed 0 bases at V and 2 bases at J, leaving 7 bases unmatched. In nucleotides, the CDR3 is TGTGCCAGCAGCGTAGGCCACAGGGGGAAAGCCTACGAGCAGTACTTC. Translation gives CASSVGHRGKAYEQYF.

This clone has only one observation. This chain links TRBV27 with TRBJ2-1; TRBD2 might be the D (6 bases). Trimming took 5 bases from V and 8 from J, leaving 16 bases between them. This CDR3 has 14 residues. CDR1 MNHEY and CDR2 SMNVEV come from the germline V gene (reference sequence). This chain's CDR3 is CASSPSFGGDEQFF. The CDR3 bases are TGTGCCAGCAGTCCGAGCTTCGGGGGAGATGAGCAGTTCTTC.

This chain joins TRBV28 and TRBJ1-4; 12 bases align to TRBD1. The germline V gene encodes CDR1 MDHEN and CDR2 SYDVKM. CDR3 size: 20 residues. V shed 5 bases and J 7 bases; nucleotides not matched to a gene: 20. CDR3 loop: CASSGLPGQGAPPGREKLFF. CDR3 DNA sequence: TGTGCCAGCAGTGGGCTCCCGGGACAGGGGGCTCCTCCCGGGCGTGAAAAACTGTTTTTT.

The V gene is TRBV3-1 (or the pseudogene TRBV3-2), the J gene TRBJ2-5, with a tentative D call TRBD2 (7 bases). The germline CDR1 and CDR2 sequences are LGHDT and YNNKEL (reference sequence). V was clipped by 4 bases and J by 7 bases, with 19 bases between them. This CDR3 comprises 15 residues. The CDR3 DNA sequence: TGTGCCAGCAGCCTCATGGGGGGGGCAACAGGGACCCAGTACTTC. Amino acid sequence: CASSLMGGATGTQYF.

As DNA, the CDR3 is TGCGCCAGCAGCTTGGGTTCTATCAAGACGCAGTATTTT. Translated, it gives CASSLGSIKTQYF. The chain carries TRBV5-1 and TRBJ2-3; the D is unclear. CDR3 length: 13 residues. V shed 0 bases and J shed 9 bases, with 11 bases lying between them. The V gene's germline CDR1 is SGHRS and CDR2 YFSETQ.

V and J are TRBV7-3 and TRBJ1-6, with D uncertain. V gave up 1 base and J gave up 5 bases, with 9 bases separating them. The CDR3 is 15 residues long. Germline CDR1 reads SGHTA; CDR2 reads FQGTGA. CDR3 sequence: CASSLKAGDNSPLHF. CDR3 DNA: TGTGCCAGCAGCTTAAAGGCAGGCGATAATTCACCCCTCCACTTT.

The gene calls are TRBV9 and TRBJ2-1; TRBD2 might be the D (6 bases). V shed 3 bases and J shed 3 bases, with 13 bases lying between them. Germline loops: CDR1 SGDLS, CDR2 YYNGEE. The CDR3 is 15 residues long. CDR3 amino acids: CASSEGGVYYNEQFF. CDR3 DNA sequence: TGTGCCAGCAGCGAAGGAGGGGTTTACTACAATGAGCAGTTCTTC.

This rearrangement joins TRBV18 to TRBJ1-1; the D is unclear. Trimming shortened V by 0 bases and J by 0 bases, and 8 bases separated the two germline ends. CDR1 and CDR2 from the germline V gene are KGHSH and LQKENI. The CDR3 spans 15 residues. The CDR3 reads CASSPPLSLNTEAFF. For the CDR3, the DNA is TGTGCCAGCTCACCACCGTTGAGCCTGAACACTGAAGCTTTCTTT.

V gene TRBV7-2 combines with J gene TRBJ2-2; D perhaps matches TRBD2 (6 bases). CDR1 SGHTA and CDR2 FQGNSA come from the germline V gene. The CDR3 consists of 17 residues. V dropped 8 bases and J dropped 7 bases, with 26 bases sitting between them. The CDR3 protein is CASSSGRTFLSIGELFF. Here the CDR3 DNA reads TGTGCCAGCTCGAGCGGGCGAACCTTCCTAAGCATCGGGGAGCTGTTTTTT.

This sequence joins TRBV6-5 and TRBJ1-3; D may be TRBD1 (5 bases). V lost 8 bases to trimming and J lost 16 bases, with 24 bases between them. Germline-derived CDR1 and CDR2 are MNHEY and SVGAGI. The length of the CDR3 is 13 residues. The DNA of the CDR3 is TGTGCCAGCCTAATCAATCTCGACAGTCCTCAGTATTTT. This encodes CASLINLDSPQYF.

V is TRBV29-1 and J is TRBJ1-2; D unclear. Germline lookup yields CDR1 SQVTM and CDR2 ANQGSEA. The V gene lost 6 bases and the J gene lost 4 bases, with 24 bases spanning the gap. The CDR3 is 16 amino acids. The CDR3 reads CSVQTPGGRGGYGYTF. CDR3 nucleotides: TGCAGCGTACAGACGCCGGGAGGGCGAGGCGGCTATGGCTACACCTTC.

CDR3 residues: CAWSQGTGVEKLFF. CDR3 DNA sequence: TGTGCCTGGAGTCAGGGGACAGGGGTGGAAAAACTGTTTTTT. The genes are TRBV30 and TRBJ1-4; 10 nucleotides match TRBD1. Trimming cost V 2 bases and J 8 bases; bases outside gene matches: 5. Germline CDR1 and CDR2: GTSNPN and SVGIG (reference sequence). The CDR3 sequence is 14 residues long.

This sequence joins TRBV14 and TRBJ1-1, with D possibly being TRBD1 (6 bases). Trimming shortened V by 2 bases and J by 7 bases, and 17 bases separated the two germline ends. Germline V gives CDR1 SGHDN, CDR2 FVKESK. This CDR3 spans 15 amino acids. The chain's CDR3 is CASSQYGQKTNEAFF. The CDR3 region has the DNA TGTGCCAGCAGCCAATACGGACAGAAGACAAATGAAGCTTTCTTT.

The chain carries TRBV7-2 and TRBJ1-6; 10 bases are a match to TRBD1. Germline CDR1 reads SGHTA; CDR2 reads FQGNSA. The CDR3 is made up of 16 amino acids. J was trimmed by 8 bases and V by 3 bases; bases with no gene match: 7. The chain's CDR3 is CASSLQRTGGDSPLHF. In DNA form, the CDR3 reads TGTGCCAGCAGCTTGCAAAGGACAGGGGGGGATTCACCCCTCCACTTT.

This rearrangement joins TRBV7-8 to TRBJ2-2; D may be TRBD2 (5 bases). The CDR3 length is 15 residues. CDR1 is SGHVS and CDR2 is FQNEAQ in the germline V gene. The ends were cut back, 5 bases at V and 8 bases at J, with 18 bases in the middle. This CDR3 reads CASSLWRSNRGELFF. The CDR3 bases are TGTGCCAGCAGCCTATGGAGGTCAAATAGGGGGGAGCTGTTTTTT.